A single sample gave rise to the 7 T cell receptor beta chains below, sequenced in a study of control samples from healthy donors and cancer patients. Profiled with immunoSEQ multiplex PCR; TCRdb holds only in-frame clones, not every one. The data contain about 110,000 clones, about 80% of them singletons. The specimen sequenced was blood. All receptors come from a young man in good health.

The rearrangement links TRBV19 to TRBJ1-1; no definite D call. The CDR3 loop spans 14 amino acids. Germline assignment: CDR1 LNHDA and CDR2 SQIVND (reference sequence). Trimming shortened V by 7 bases and J by 0 bases, and 12 bases separated the two germline ends. CDR3 sequence reads: CASKKVKMNTEAFF. In DNA form, the CDR3 reads TGTGCCAGTAAAAAGGTTAAAATGAACACTGAAGCTTTCTTT.

This chain connects TRBV27 to TRBJ1-2; tentative D call: TRBD1 (6 bases). The length of the CDR3 is 15 residues. Germline CDR1 reads MNHEY; CDR2 reads SMNVEV (reference sequence). The V end lost 3 bases, the J end lost 7 bases, and 18 bases lay between the germline ends. The CDR3 loop reads CASSFDRRLIFGYTF. DNA for the CDR3: TGTGCCAGCAGTTTTGACAGGCGGCTGATTTTTGGCTACACCTTC.

CDR3 residues: CASTRGRVTEAFF. Written as DNA, the CDR3 is TGCGCCAGCACCAGGGGGCGGGTCACTGAAGCTTTCTTT. The genes are TRBV10-2 and TRBJ1-1, with 8 nucleotides matching TRBD1. Germline CDR1 and CDR2: WSHSY and SAAADI. V was pared by 7 bases and J by 4 bases, with 5 bases of the junction left unmatched. The CDR3 totals 13 residues.

This clone was counted between two and nine times. The rearrangement uses TRBV10-3 and TRBJ2-7; D is uncertain. This CDR3 spans 13 amino acids. Looked up from germline, CDR1 is ENHRY and CDR2 is SYGVKD. The V end lost 3 bases, the J end lost 6 bases, and 12 bases lay between the germline ends. CDR3 sequence reads: CAISDRPLGEQYV. The CDR3 region has the DNA TGTGCCATCAGTGACAGGCCTCTCGGCGAGCAGTACGTC.

The rearrangement links TRBV30 to TRBJ1-1; possibly TRBD1 for D (6 bases). The CDR3 loop spans 14 amino acids. V was trimmed by 2 bases and J by 3 bases, leaving 13 bases between them. Germline CDR1 and CDR2: GTSNPN and SVGIG (reference sequence). The CDR3 sequence: CAWSTGQYDTEAFF. As DNA, the CDR3 is TGTGCCTGGAGTACAGGACAGTATGACACTGAAGCTTTCTTT.

The chain recombines TRBV19 with TRBJ1-2; 7 positions match TRBD1. Trimming removed 4 bases from V and 3 bases from J; junction bases left unmatched: 5. The CDR3 loop spans 14 amino acids. Germline V gene lookup returns CDR1 LNHDA and CDR2 SQIVND (reference sequence). The chain's CDR3 is CASSRDRNYYGYTF. The CDR3 bases are TGTGCCAGTAGTAGGGACAGAAATTACTATGGCTACACCTTC. The variable domain in full, completed from reference TRBV19 and TRBJ1-2, reads DGGITQSPKYLFRKEGQNVTLSCEQNLNHDAMYWYRQDPGQGLRLIYYSQIVNDFQKGDIAEGYSVSREKKESFPLTVTSAQKNPTAFYLCASSRDRNYYGYTFGSGTRLTVV.

V gene TRBV14 combines with J gene TRBJ1-3; tentative D call: TRBD1 (6 bases). Between the trimmed V and J ends, which lost 0 bases and 0 bases, there was a span of 21 bases. Germline CDR1 is SGHDN and CDR2 is FVKESK. The CDR3 runs to 20 residues. CDR3 coding DNA: TGTGCCAGCAGCCAAGAGTTCGCTGGGGCAGGGGCCTACTCTGGAAACACCATATATTTT. The encoded protein is CASSQEFAGAGAYSGNTIYF.